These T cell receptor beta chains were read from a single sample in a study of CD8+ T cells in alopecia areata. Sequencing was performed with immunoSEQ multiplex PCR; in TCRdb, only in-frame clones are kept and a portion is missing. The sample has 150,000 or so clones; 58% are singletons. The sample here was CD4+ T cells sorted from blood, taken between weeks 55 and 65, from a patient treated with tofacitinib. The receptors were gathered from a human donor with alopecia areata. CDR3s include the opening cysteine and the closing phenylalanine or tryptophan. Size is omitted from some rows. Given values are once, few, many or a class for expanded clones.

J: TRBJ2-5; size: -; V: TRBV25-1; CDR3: CASSELDGGFLETQYF
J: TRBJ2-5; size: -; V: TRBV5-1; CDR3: CASSGSGDQETQYF
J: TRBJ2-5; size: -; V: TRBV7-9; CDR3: CASSLPRDRGETQYF
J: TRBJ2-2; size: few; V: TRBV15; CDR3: CATSALSGRRDTGELFF
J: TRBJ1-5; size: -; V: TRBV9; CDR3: CASSEGQGSNQPQHF
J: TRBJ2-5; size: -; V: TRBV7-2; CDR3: CASSLMDRGGKTQYF
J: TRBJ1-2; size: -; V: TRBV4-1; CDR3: CASSQDWERFYGYTF
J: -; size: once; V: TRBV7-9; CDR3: CASTSAYEQYF
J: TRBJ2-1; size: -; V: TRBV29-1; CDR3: CSVADRGKYNEQFF
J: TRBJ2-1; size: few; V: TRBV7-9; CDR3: CASRGLANEQFF